This T cell receptor beta chain was sequenced for a study of shared clonotypes between healthy human individuals. Method: immunoSEQ multiplex PCR; TCRdb's copy keeps in-frame clones and lacks some. Of 2 million to 3 million clones in the sample, approximately 93% were seen once. The CDR3 contains 14 residues. Germline values: CDR1 SGHDN, CDR2 FVKESK. After removal of 4 bases from V and 8 bases from J, the junction contained 7 bases not matched to a gene. The V gene is TRBV14, the J gene TRBJ2-1, with 8 bases matching TRBD2. The clonotype originates from a man aged 18 to 30 in good health. Some clones in this sample may be carry-over from other donors' samples. The sample consisted of naive CD4+ T cells from PBMCs. The sample's subset: CD45RA+ positively selected. CDR3 bases: TGTGCCAGCAGCCTAGCGGGACCGTGGGATGAGCAGTTCTTC. It translates to CASSLAGPWDEQFF. The variable domain in full, completed from reference TRBV14 and TRBJ2-1, reads EAGVTQFPSHSVIEKGQTVTLRCDPISGHDNLYWYRRVMGKEIKFLLHFVKESKQDESGMPNNRFLAERTGGTYSTLKVQPAELEDSGVYFCASSLAGPWDEQFFGPGTRLTVL.